This entry lists 10 T cell receptor beta chains sequenced from one sample in a study of beta chain features in type 1 diabetes. Study observations and caveats: Across all four CD4+ subsets, people with type 1 diabetes showed modestly shorter TCRB CDR3s.

These TCRs are of unknown antigen specificity. Expressed TCRB transcripts were sequenced, since all the RNA that had been isolated was reverse transcribed. Profiled with immunoSEQ multiplex PCR; TCRdb holds only in-frame clones, not every one. Of approximately 160,000 clones in the sample, 10% were seen once. Sequenced sample: central memory CD4+ T cells from blood. Source of these receptors: a man in his thirties or forties with type 1 diabetes.

This clone turned up a few times. The gene calls are TRBV30 and TRBJ2-5; D is possibly TRBD1 (6 bases). Germline V gives CDR1 GTSNPN, CDR2 SVGIG (reference sequence). The CDR3 loop spans 12 amino acids. Trimming removed 5 bases at V and 1 base at J, with 8 bases between. The CDR3 bases are TGTGCCTGGGGACAGTTCCAAGAGACCCAGTACTTC. It is translated as CAWGQFQETQYF.

V and J are TRBV28 and TRBJ1-2, with 8 nucleotides matching TRBD1. The length of the CDR3 is 14 residues. Germline V gives CDR1 MDHEN, CDR2 SYDVKM. V lost 6 bases, J lost 9 bases, and 12 bases stayed unmatched. DNA for the CDR3: TGTGCCAGCAGATTGGACAGGGATTGGTTTAGCTACACCTTC. The encoded protein is CASRLDRDWFSYTF.

The chain has TRBV12-5 and TRBJ2-4; 7 bases are a match to TRBD1. V trimming: 5 bases; J trimming: 7 bases; junction bases outside the gene matches: 23. The CDR3 is 19 residues long. Germline V CDR1 and CDR2: LGHNT, FRNRAP. The CDR3 DNA is TGTGCTAGTGGTGAGTTCGACAGGGTCCCATCCAAGGCCCGGAACATTCAGTACTTC. Translation gives CASGEFDRVPSKARNIQYF.

This clone has more than one count but fewer than ten. V usage is TRBV6-5 and J usage is TRBJ2-3; perhaps TRBD1 as D (6 bases). Germline V gives CDR1 MNHEY, CDR2 SVGAGI. V lost 8 bases to trimming and J lost 6 bases, with 15 bases between them. This CDR3 comprises 13 residues. CDR3 DNA: TGTGCCAGCGGGGACAACGCCGGGGATACGCAGTATTTT. It codes for CASGDNAGDTQYF.

This clone turned up a few times. This chain connects TRBV28 to TRBJ2-1; maybe TRBD2 (5 bases). V dropped 7 bases and J dropped 4 bases, with 11 bases sitting between them. This CDR3 is built from 13 residues. Germline V gene lookup returns CDR1 MDHEN and CDR2 SYDVKM. Written as DNA, the CDR3 is TGTGCCAGCACCTTGGACTCATACAATGAGCAGTTCTTC. Translated: CASTLDSYNEQFF. The full variable domain, completed using reference TRBV28 and TRBJ2-1, is DVKVTQSSRYLVKRTGEKVFLECVQDMDHENMFWYRQDPGLGLRLIYFSYDVKMKEKGDIPEGYSVSREKKERFSLILESASTNQTSMYLCASTLDSYNEQFFGPGTRLTVL.

This clone was picked up a small number of times. The gene calls are TRBV7-2 and TRBJ2-1, with D tentatively TRBD2 (5 bases). The germline V gene encodes CDR1 SGHTA and CDR2 FQGNSA. Trimming removed 1 base at V and 7 bases at J, with 8 bases between. The CDR3 is made up of 13 amino acids. The DNA for the CDR3 is TGTGCCAGCAGCTTAGTAGGGAGAAATGAGCAGTTCTTC. It codes for CASSLVGRNEQFF.

This clone was recorded a few times. The V and J genes are TRBV4-2 and TRBJ2-7; TRBD1 is a possible D gene (6 bases). This CDR3 contains 15 residues. V gave up 3 bases and J gave up 7 bases, with 19 bases separating them. Germline V gene data show CDR1 as LGHNA and CDR2 as YNFKEQ. The CDR3 region is CASSQDRQALREQYF. For the CDR3, the DNA is TGTGCCAGCAGCCAGGACAGACAGGCCCTAAGGGAGCAGTACTTC.

This clone was recorded a few times. The chain couples TRBV9 to TRBJ2-3; 8 nucleotides line up with TRBD2. Germline V CDR1 and CDR2: SGDLS, YYNGEE. The CDR3 extends over 16 amino acids. J lost 4 bases, V lost 3 bases, and 10 bases had no gene match. CDR3 region: CASSAPAGARPDTQYF. CDR3 nucleotide sequence: TGTGCCAGCAGCGCTCCAGCGGGAGCACGCCCAGATACGCAGTATTTT. The whole variable domain, remainder taken from reference TRBV9 and TRBJ2-3, is DSGVTQTPKHLITATGQRVTLRCSPRSGDLSVYWYQQSLDQGLQFLIQYYNGEERAKGNILERFSAQQFPDLHSELNLSSLELGDSALYFCASSAPAGARPDTQYFGPGTRLTVL.

This chain uses TRBV28 with TRBJ1-1; 9 bases line up with TRBD1. J lost 1 base, V lost 3 bases, and 3 bases had no gene match. The CDR3 contains 15 residues. The germline gives CDR1 MDHEN, CDR2 SYDVKM. CDR3 amino acids: CASSFGGQGNTEAFF. CDR3 DNA: TGTGCCAGCAGTTTTGGGGGACAGGGGAACACTGAAGCTTTCTTT. The full variable domain, with the rest looked up from reference TRBV28 and TRBJ1-1, is DVKVTQSSRYLVKRTGEKVFLECVQDMDHENMFWYRQDPGLGLRLIYFSYDVKMKEKGDIPEGYSVSREKKERFSLILESASTNQTSMYLCASSFGGQGNTEAFFGQGTRLTVV.

This clone was seen more than once but under ten times. V is TRBV7-8 and J is TRBJ1-5, with TRBD1 as a possible D gene (6 bases). The CDR3 is made up of 14 amino acids. V was clipped by 5 bases and J by 5 bases, with 13 bases between them. Per germline, CDR1 SGHVS and CDR2 FQNEAQ. CDR3 in amino acids: CASSPRGSDQPQHF. As DNA, the CDR3 is TGTGCCAGCAGCCCAAGGGGGTCGGATCAGCCCCAGCATTTT.